Included here is one TCR beta chain sequence, with context. Its antigen remains unidentified. This record belongs to a study of cytomegalovirus exposure and HLA in healthy donors. At the level of the study: Out of approximately 170 million T cells, an earlier analysis found about 120 million unique TCR beta sequences in total. Ancestry clustering placed around four fifths of roughly 410 genotyped donors in the Caucasian-associated cluster. The study's findings and limits: With later analysis, a missense DCLRE1C variant became linked to TCR beta V- and J-gene trimming.

Both 60 Vbeta primers and 13 Jbeta primers went into the PCR. Assay used: immunoSEQ multiplex PCR; TCRdb lists only in-frame clones, some missing. The sample records some 40,000 clones, around 49% being singletons. V trimming: 11 bases; J trimming: 5 bases; junction bases outside the gene matches: 7. The CDR3 is made up of 13 amino acids. The germline V gene has CDR1 SGHVS and CDR2 FQNEAQ. The sample was PBMCs. The chain joins TRBV7-8 to TRBJ1-5; TRBD1 agrees at 9 bases. The receptor comes from a woman in her thirties or forties in good health and CMV-seropositive. The CDR3 region is CAVRTGVHQPQHF. Written as DNA, the CDR3 is TGTGCCGTTCGGACAGGGGTACATCAGCCCCAGCATTTT.